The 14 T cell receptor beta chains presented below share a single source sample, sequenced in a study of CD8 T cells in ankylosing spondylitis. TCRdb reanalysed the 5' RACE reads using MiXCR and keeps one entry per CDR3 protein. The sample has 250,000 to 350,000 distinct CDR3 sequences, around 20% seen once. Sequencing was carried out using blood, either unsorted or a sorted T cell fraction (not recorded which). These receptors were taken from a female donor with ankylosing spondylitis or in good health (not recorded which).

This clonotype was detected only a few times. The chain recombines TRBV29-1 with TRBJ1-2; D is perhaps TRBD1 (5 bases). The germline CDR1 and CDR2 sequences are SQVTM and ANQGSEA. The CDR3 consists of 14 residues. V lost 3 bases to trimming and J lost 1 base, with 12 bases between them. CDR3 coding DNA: TGCAGCGTTGAGCCCAGGGACGGTAACTATGGCTACACCTTC. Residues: CSVEPRDGNYGYTF.

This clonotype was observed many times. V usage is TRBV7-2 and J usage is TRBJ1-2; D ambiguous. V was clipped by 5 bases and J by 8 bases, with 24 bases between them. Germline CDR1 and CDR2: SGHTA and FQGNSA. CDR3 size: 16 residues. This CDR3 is CASSLRSGDSAKGYTF. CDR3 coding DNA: TGTGCCAGCAGCCTTCGGTCCGGGGATTCGGCGAAAGGCTACACCTTC. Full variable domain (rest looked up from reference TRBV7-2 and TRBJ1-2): GAGVSQSPSNKVTEKGKDVELRCDPISGHTALYWYRQSLGQGLEFLIYFQGNSAPDKSGLPSDRFSAERTGGSVSTLTIQRTQQEDSAVYLCASSLRSGDSAKGYTFGSGTRLTVV.

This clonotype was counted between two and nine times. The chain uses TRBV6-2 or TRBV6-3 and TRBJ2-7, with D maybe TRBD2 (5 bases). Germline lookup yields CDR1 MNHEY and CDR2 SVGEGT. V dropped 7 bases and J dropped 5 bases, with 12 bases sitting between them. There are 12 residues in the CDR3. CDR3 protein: CASKRGFDEQYF. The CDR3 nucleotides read TGTGCCAGCAAAAGAGGGTTTGACGAGCAGTACTTC.

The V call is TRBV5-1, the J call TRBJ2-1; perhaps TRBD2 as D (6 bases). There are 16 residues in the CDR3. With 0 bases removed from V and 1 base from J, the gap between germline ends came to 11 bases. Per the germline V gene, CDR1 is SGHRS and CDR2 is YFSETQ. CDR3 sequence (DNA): TGCGCCAGCAGCTTGGATGGCGGGAATTCCTACAATGAGCAGTTCTTC. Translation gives CASSLDGGNSYNEQFF.

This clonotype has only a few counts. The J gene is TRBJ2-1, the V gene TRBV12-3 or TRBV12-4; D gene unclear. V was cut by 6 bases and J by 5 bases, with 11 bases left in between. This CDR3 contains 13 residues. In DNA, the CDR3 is TGTGCCAGCAGCCATAGGACCCACAATGAGCAGTTCTTC. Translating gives CASSHRTHNEQFF.

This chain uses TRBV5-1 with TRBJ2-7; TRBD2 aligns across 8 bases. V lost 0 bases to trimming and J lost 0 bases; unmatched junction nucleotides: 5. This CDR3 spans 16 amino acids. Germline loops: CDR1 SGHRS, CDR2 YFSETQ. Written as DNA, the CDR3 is TGCGCCAGCAGCTTGGCCGGGGGGGCGCCCTCCTACGAGCAGTACTTC. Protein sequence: CASSLAGGAPSYEQYF.

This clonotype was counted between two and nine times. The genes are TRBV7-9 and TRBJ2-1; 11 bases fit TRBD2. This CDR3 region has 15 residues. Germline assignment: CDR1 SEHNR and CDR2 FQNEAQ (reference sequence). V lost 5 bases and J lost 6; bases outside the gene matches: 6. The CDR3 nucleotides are TGTGCCAGCAGCCCGTCTAGCGGGAGGCGCAATGAGCAGTTCTTC. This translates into CASSPSSGRRNEQFF.

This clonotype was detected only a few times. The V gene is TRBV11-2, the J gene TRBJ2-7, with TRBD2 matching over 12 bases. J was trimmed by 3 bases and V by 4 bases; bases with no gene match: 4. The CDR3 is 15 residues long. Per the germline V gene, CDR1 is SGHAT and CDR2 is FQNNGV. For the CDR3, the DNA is TGTGCCAGCAGCTCAGGACTAGCGGGGAACTACGAGCAGTACTTC. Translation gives CASSSGLAGNYEQYF.

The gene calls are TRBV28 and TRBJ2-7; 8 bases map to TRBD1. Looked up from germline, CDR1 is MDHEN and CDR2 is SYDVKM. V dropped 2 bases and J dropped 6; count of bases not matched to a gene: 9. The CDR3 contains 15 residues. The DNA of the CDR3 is TGTGCCAGCAGTTTACCCGGACAGGGTAGGGGCGAGCAGTACTTC. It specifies CASSLPGQGRGEQYF.

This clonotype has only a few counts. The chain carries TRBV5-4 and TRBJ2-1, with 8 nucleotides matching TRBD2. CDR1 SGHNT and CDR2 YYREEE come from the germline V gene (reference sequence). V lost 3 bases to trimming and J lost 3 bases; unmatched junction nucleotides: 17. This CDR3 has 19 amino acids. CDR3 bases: TGTGCCAGCAGCTCTGGTTATACCGAGCGGGAGAGGGTCTACAATGAGCAGTTCTTC. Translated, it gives CASSSGYTERERVYNEQFF. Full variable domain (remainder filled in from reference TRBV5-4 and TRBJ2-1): ETGVTQSPTHLIKTRGQQVTLRCSSQSGHNTVSWYQQALGQGPQFIFQYYREEENGRGNFPPRFSGLQFPNYSSELNVNALELDDSALYLCASSSGYTERERVYNEQFFGPGTRLTVL.

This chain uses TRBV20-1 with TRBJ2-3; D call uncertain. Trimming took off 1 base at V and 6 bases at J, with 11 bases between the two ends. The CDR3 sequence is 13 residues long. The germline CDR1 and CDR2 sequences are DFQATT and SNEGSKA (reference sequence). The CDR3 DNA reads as TGCAGTGCTAGAGGCCCGCCCGTTGATACGCAGTATTTT. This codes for CSARGPPVDTQYF.

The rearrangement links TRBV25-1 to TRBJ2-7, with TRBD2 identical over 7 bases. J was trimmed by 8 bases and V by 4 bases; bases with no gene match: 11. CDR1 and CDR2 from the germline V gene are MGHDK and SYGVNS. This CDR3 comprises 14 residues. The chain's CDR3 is CASSAGRESGKQYF. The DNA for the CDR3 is TGTGCCAGCAGTGCGGGGCGGGAGTCAGGAAAGCAGTACTTC.

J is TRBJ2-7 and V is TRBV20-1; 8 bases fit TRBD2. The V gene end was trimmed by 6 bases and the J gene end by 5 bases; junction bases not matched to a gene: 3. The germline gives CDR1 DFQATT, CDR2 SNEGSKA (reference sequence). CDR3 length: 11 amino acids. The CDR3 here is CSAELADEQYF. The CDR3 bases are TGCAGTGCCGAACTAGCGGACGAGCAGTACTTC.

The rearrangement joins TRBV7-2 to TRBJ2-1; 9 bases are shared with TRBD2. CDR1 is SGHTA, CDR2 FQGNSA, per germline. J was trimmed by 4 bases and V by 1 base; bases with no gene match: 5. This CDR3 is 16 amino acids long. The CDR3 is CASSLEGLAGYNEQFF. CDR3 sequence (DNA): TGTGCCAGCAGCTTAGAAGGTCTAGCGGGGTACAATGAGCAGTTCTTC.